A single sample gave rise to the 7 T cell receptor beta chains below, sequenced in a study of CD8 T cells in ankylosing spondylitis. The antigens for these receptors are not known. TCRdb itself ran the 5' RACE reads through MiXCR, one entry per CDR3 protein. This sample yields hundreds of thousands of distinct CDR3 sequences, of which 25% to 30% are seen a single time; under 0.9% belongs to the top ten. Findings and caveats of the study: Ankylosing spondylitis blood seemed to carry a telltale TCR beta motif made of several highly homologous variants.

Material for sequencing was blood, either unsorted or a sorted T cell fraction (not recorded which). The receptors derive from a male donor with ankylosing spondylitis.

There are a few counts of this clonotype. The CDR3 loop reads CASIPGLAGTYEQYF. DNA for the CDR3: TGCGCCAGCATTCCGGGACTAGCGGGAACCTACGAGCAGTACTTC. V is TRBV10-2 and J is TRBJ2-7, with TRBD2 matching 13 bases. Trimming took 7 bases from V and 2 from J; bases not matched to a gene: 5. The CDR3 runs to 15 residues. Germline lookup yields CDR1 WSHSY and CDR2 SAAADI.

This clonotype has more than one count but fewer than ten. V is TRBV20-1 and J is TRBJ2-1, with TRBD1 identical over 9 bases. Per germline, CDR1 DFQATT and CDR2 SNEGSKA (reference sequence). The CDR3 sequence is 14 residues long. V gave up 6 bases and J gave up 4 bases; unmatched junction bases: 7. This chain's CDR3 is CSAIKQGAYNEQFF. Written as DNA, the CDR3 is TGCAGTGCAATAAAACAGGGGGCTTACAATGAGCAGTTCTTC.

Only a few counts were recorded for this clonotype. J is TRBJ2-1 and V is TRBV5-4; no clear D. The germline V gene encodes CDR1 SGHNT and CDR2 YYREEE (reference sequence). The CDR3 is 12 residues long. The V end was cut by 4 bases, the J end by 12 bases, with 14 bases between. CDR3 in DNA: TGTGCCAGCAGCCGAGCCTCCTCACGGCAGTTCTTC. Translated, it gives CASSRASSRQFF.

There are a few counts of this clonotype. The chain carries TRBV10-3 and TRBJ1-3, with no clear D. The CDR3 runs to 13 residues. The V gene lost 10 bases and the J gene lost 4 bases, with 14 bases spanning the gap. The germline CDR1 and CDR2 sequences are ENHRY and SYGVKD. CDR3 loop: CATCPGSGNTIYF. In nucleotides, the CDR3 is TGTGCCACCTGCCCGGGGTCGGGAAACACCATATATTTT.

This clonotype has a handful of counts. The chain links TRBV4-2 to TRBJ1-3; D is uncertain. This CDR3 has 15 amino acids. CDR1 and CDR2 (germline): LGHNA, YNFKEQ. Trimming removed 1 base at V and 0 bases at J, with 7 bases between. CDR3 protein: CASSQVGFSGNTIYF. In nucleotides, the CDR3 is TGTGCCAGCAGCCAAGTCGGCTTCTCTGGAAACACCATATATTTT.

This clonotype was detected only a few times. The V gene is TRBV5-1, the J gene TRBJ1-1, with 10 bases matching TRBD1. V dropped 4 bases and J dropped 5; count of bases not matched to a gene: 5. Germline-derived CDR1 and CDR2 are SGHRS and YFSETQ. This CDR3 contains 14 residues. Written as DNA, the CDR3 is TGCGCCAGCAGCCGGACAGGGGGATGGACTGAAGCTTTCTTT. Its translation is CASSRTGGWTEAFF.

This clonotype was seen only a few times. The chain combines TRBV7-9 with TRBJ2-7, with a tentative D call TRBD1 (5 bases). The CDR3 length is 13 residues. Trimming left V 5 bases short and J 5 bases short, with 13 bases between. CDR1 and CDR2 from the germline V gene are SEHNR and FQNEAQ (reference sequence). CDR3 protein: CASSHQWGHEQYV. Here the CDR3 DNA reads TGTGCCAGCAGCCATCAATGGGGCCACGAGCAGTACGTC.